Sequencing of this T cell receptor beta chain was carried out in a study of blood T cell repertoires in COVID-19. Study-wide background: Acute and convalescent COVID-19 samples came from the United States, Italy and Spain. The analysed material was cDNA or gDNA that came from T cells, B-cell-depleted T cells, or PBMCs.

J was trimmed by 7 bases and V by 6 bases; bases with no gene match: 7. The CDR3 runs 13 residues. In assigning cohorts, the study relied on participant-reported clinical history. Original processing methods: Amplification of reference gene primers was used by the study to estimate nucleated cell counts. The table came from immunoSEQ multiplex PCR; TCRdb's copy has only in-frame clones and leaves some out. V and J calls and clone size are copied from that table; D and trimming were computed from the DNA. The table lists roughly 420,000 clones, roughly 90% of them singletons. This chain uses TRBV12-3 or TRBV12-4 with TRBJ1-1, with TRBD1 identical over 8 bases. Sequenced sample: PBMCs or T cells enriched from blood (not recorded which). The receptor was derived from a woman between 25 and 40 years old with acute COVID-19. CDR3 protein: CASSPQGAYEAFF. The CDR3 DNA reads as TGTGCCAGCAGCCCTCAGGGGGCGTATGAAGCTTTCTTT.